These T cell receptor beta chains were read from a single sample in a study of T cell responses to AZD1222 COVID-19 vaccine. Libraries were prepared by immunoSEQ multiplex PCR; TCRdb keeps only in-frame clonotypes and omits some of them. The sample contains 85,000 to 90,000 clones, about 90% of which appear only once. The material was peripheral blood, obtained on day 0 of MenACWY control vaccination. Every receptor here comes from an adult in good health. The CDR3 runs from the conserved cysteine through the conserved F or W. Each record gives: J gene, clone size, V gene, D gene, CDR3 DNA, CDR3 protein. D genes are given only for firm matches. Size values are once, few and many counts, or a class for expanded clones, and some rows have none.

>TRBJ1-6|NA|TRBV3-1/TRBV3-2|NA
TGTGCCAGCAGCCAAGCCGGTGCGGGCGTAGGTTCACCCCTCCACTTT
CASSQAGAGVGSPLHF
>TRBJ2-1|NA|TRBV24-1|TRBD1
TGTGCCACCAGTGATGCCGGGACAGAGGCCTACAATGAGCAGTTCTTC
CATSDAGTEAYNEQFF
>TRBJ2-7|NA|TRBV23-1|TRBD1
TGCGCCAGCAGTCAATGCCCCGGACAGGGACCCTACGAGCAGTACTTC
CASSQCPGQGPYEQYF
>TRBJ1-3|NA|TRBV7-6|NA
TGTGCCAGCAGCTTAGAGGCCACCGTCTCTGGAAACACCATATATTTT
CASSLEATVSGNTIYF
>TRBJ1-1|NA|TRBV28|TRBD1
TGTGCCAGCAGGACAGGGGGGAACACTGAAGCTTTCTTT
CASRTGGNTEAFF
>TRBJ2-2|NA|TRBV5-1|TRBD2
TGCGCCAGCAGCCCAAGACTAGCGGGAGTATCCGGGGAGCTGTTTTTT
CASSPRLAGVSGELFF
>TRBJ2-7|NA|TRBV6-5|NA
TGTGCCAGCAGCCCCCGGGGGCCCTACGAGCAGTACTTC
CASSPRGPYEQYF
>TRBJ2-5|NA|TRBV4-1|TRBD2
TGCGCCAGCAGCCGATGGGGGACTAGCGCACAAGAGACCCAGTACTTC
CASSRWGTSAQETQYF
>TRBJ2-1|NA|TRBV5-4|TRBD1
TGTGCCAGCATCACCCAGGGACAGGGGAGGAATGAGCAGTTCTTC
CASITQGQGRNEQFF
>TRBJ2-5|NA|TRBV7-2|TRBD2
TGTGCCAGCAGGAGGGGACTACAAGAGACCCAGTACTTC
CASRRGLQETQYF
>TRBJ1-4|once|TRBV5-1|TRBD1
TGCGCCAGCAGCCCGGGACAGGGCGGTGAAAAACTGTTTTTT
CASSPGQGGEKLFF
>TRBJ2-2|NA|TRBV5-4|NA
TGTGCCAGCAGCCCCCCTTCGGGGGACACCGGGGAGCTGTTTTTT
CASSPPSGDTGELFF
>TRBJ1-5|NA|TRBV4-1|NA
TGCGCCAGCAGCCAGGACTTAATCGGCAATCAGCCCCAGCATTTT
CASSQDLIGNQPQHF
>TRBJ2-1|NA|TRBV7-6|TRBD2
TGTGCCAGCAGCTTAGTAGCGGGAGTGAGCAATGAGCAGTTCTTC
CASSLVAGVSNEQFF
>TRBJ2-2|NA|TRBV9|NA
TGTGCCAGCAGCGTAGTGGCAGGATCGCACACCGGGGAGCTGTTTTTT
CASSVVAGSHTGELFF
>TRBJ1-6|NA|TRBV19|TRBD1
TGTGCCAGTAGTATAGCCCGGGGACAGGGGGGCTCACCCCTCCACTTT
CASSIARGQGGSPLHF
>TRBJ1-2|NA|TRBV28|NA
TGTGCCAGCAGTTCCGGTAACTATGGCTACACCTTC
CASSSGNYGYTF
>TRBJ2-7|NA|TRBV7-9|TRBD2
TGTGCCAGCAGCGGCCCTTCTAGCGGGGCCTCCTACGAGCAGTACTTC
CASSGPSSGASYEQYF
>TRBJ1-5|NA|TRBV28|NA
TGTGCCAGCAGCTTCGGGAGTAGCAATCAGCCCCAGCATTTT
CASSFGSSNQPQHF
>TRBJ1-5|NA|TRBV19|NA
TGTGCCAGTACCCCGCGGGGGTTTCAGCCCCAGCATTTT
CASTPRGFQPQHF
>TRBJ2-7|NA|TRBV2|NA
TGTGCCAGCAGTGAATTGGGGCCCGAGCAGTACTTC
CASSELGPEQYF
>TRBJ2-3|NA|TRBV19|NA
TGTGCCAGTAGCGCAGGGAGCACAGATACGCAGTATTTT
CASSAGSTDTQYF
>TRBJ1-4|NA|TRBV9|TRBD1
TGTGCCAGCAGCTTGCGGACAGGGGGCTCCGAAAAACTGTTTTTT
CASSLRTGGSEKLFF
>TRBJ1-3|NA|TRBV19|NA
TGTGCCAGTAGTGACCCACGTGGGAGGACTGGAAACACCATATATTTT
CASSDPRGRTGNTIYF
>TRBJ1-6|NA|TRBV20-1|NA
TGCAGTGCTAGTTCTGGGGCCCACTCCTATAATTCACCCCTCCACTTT
CSASSGAHSYNSPLHF
>TRBJ2-1|NA|TRBV7-9|TRBD2
TGTGCCAGCAGCTTAACAGGGACTAGCTCGACCAATGAGCAGTTCTTC
CASSLTGTSSTNEQFF
>TRBJ1-4|NA|TRBV21-1|NA
TGTGCCAGCAGCAAACAGCGTGAAAAACTGTTTTTT
CASSKQREKLFF
>TRBJ2-2|NA|TRBV3-1/TRBV3-2|NA
TGTGCCAGCAGCCAAGTTTTCGCCGGGGAGCTGTTTTTT
CASSQVFAGELFF
>TRBJ2-1|NA|TRBV5-1|NA
TGCGCCAGCAGCTTGAATGGTCCTGGTAATGAGCAGTTCTTC
CASSLNGPGNEQFF
>TRBJ2-7|NA|TRBV3-1/TRBV3-2|NA
TGTGCCAGCAGTCAACCCCGGGGTAAGGCGTCCTACGAGCAGTACTTC
CASSQPRGKASYEQYF
>TRBJ1-1|NA|TRBV19|NA
TGTGCCAGTAGTATCCTCGGGGAGGACACTGAAGCTTTCTTT
CASSILGEDTEAFF
>TRBJ1-2|NA|TRBV19|TRBD1
TGTGCCAGTAGTATAAGTGGACAGGGGTTTTATGGCTACACCTTC
CASSISGQGFYGYTF
>TRBJ1-1|NA|TRBV7-2|NA
TGTGCCAGCAGCTTTACTAAAGCTCCCCTTATGAACACTGAAGCTTTCTTT
CASSFTKAPLMNTEAFF
>TRBJ1-5|NA|TRBV28|NA
TGTGCCAGCAGTTTCGGGGGTTTTGGTCAGCCCCAGCATTTT
CASSFGGFGQPQHF
>TRBJ1-4|NA|TRBV5-4|NA
TGTGCCAGCAGCTCTGAGGTTTCGCAAAAACTGTTTTTT
CASSSEVSQKLFF
>TRBJ2-7|NA|TRBV11-1|TRBD1
TGTGCCAGCAGCCGGACAGGCTACGAGCAGTACTTC
CASSRTGYEQYF
>TRBJ2-3|NA|TRBV7-6|TRBD2
TGTGCCAGCAGCTTAGTCGGCGGGGGGGCTCCCGATACGCAGTATTTT
CASSLVGGGAPDTQYF
>TRBJ2-3|NA|TRBV19|NA
TGTGCCAGTAGTATCGGGGCTAGCGCCACAGATACGCAGTATTTT
CASSIGASATDTQYF
>TRBJ1-5|NA|TRBV27|NA
TGTGCCAGCAGGGGGTCTGGGCAGCCCCAGCATTTT
CASRGSGQPQHF
>TRBJ2-5|NA|TRBV5-1|NA
TGCGCCAGCAGCTTTAGACAGCAAGAGACCCAGTACTTC
CASSFRQQETQYF
>TRBJ2-7|NA|TRBV2|TRBD1
TGTGCCAGCAGTGTGGGACAGGGAGTCTACGAGCAGTACTTC
CASSVGQGVYEQYF
>TRBJ1-2|NA|TRBV5-1|NA
TGCGCCAGCAGCAGCGCGTCCCAACCCACTTATGGCTACACCTTC
CASSSASQPTYGYTF
>TRBJ2-1|NA|TRBV18|NA
TGTGCCAGCTCACCACCCTCTAATGAGCAGTTCTTC
CASSPPSNEQFF
>TRBJ2-1|NA|TRBV2|TRBD1
TGTGCCAGCAGTGAAACAGGGGGCAATGAGCAGTTCTTC
CASSETGGNEQFF
>TRBJ2-4|NA|TRBV18|TRBD1
TGTGCCAGCTCACCACCCGGCGGGACAGGGACTAACATTCAGTACTTC
CASSPPGGTGTNIQYF
>TRBJ1-1|NA|TRBV7-9|NA
TGTGCCAGCCGGGCCAGGCCACAGGTGGACACTGAAGCTTTCTTT
CASRARPQVDTEAFF
>TRBJ2-2|NA|TRBV10-3|NA
TGTGCCATCAGGGGGGTGGCCGGGGAGCTGTTTTTT
CAIRGVAGELFF
>TRBJ1-5|NA|TRBV19|TRBD1
TGTGCCAGTAGGGACAGGTATAGCAATCAGCCCCAGCATTTT
CASRDRYSNQPQHF
>TRBJ2-2|NA|TRBV27|NA
TGTGCCACCTCCCTTGGCGTCGGGGAGCTGTTTTTT
CATSLGVGELFF
>TRBJ2-1|NA|TRBV28|TRBD2
TGTGCCAGCAGTTGGGGGGAGGGCCCCCCGTTCTTC
CASSWGEGPPFF
>TRBJ1-1|NA|TRBV7-9|NA
TGTGCCAGCAGCTTAGTCTCGGGGGCTGGTGGCACTGAAGCTTTCTTT
CASSLVSGAGGTEAFF
>TRBJ1-2|once|TRBV6-5|TRBD1
TGTGCCAGCAGGACAGGGGAATTCGGCTACACCTTC
CASRTGEFGYTF